Sequencing of this T cell receptor beta chain was carried out in a study of post-analysis software for immune sequencing data. Overall study: Patients had relapsing-remitting, secondary progressive or progressive-relapsing multiple sclerosis; some lacked subtype.

Overall study findings and caveats: Analysis by F measure revealed that same-batch samples clustered strongly together. In patients, TRBV5-6, TRBV5-1 and TRBV20-1 belonged to roughly five TRBV segments found more frequently than in controls. Multiple sclerosis patients showed significantly lower normalized Chao1 diversity than controls did.

TCR beta cDNA libraries had unique molecular identifiers. Approximately 500,000 cDNA molecules were obtained from about 1 to 10 million T cells. TCRdb ran MiXCR on the PCR reads and lists one entry per CDR3 protein. The sample lists about 540,000 distinct CDR3 sequences; around 36% were seen once. This CDR3 has 15 residues. J gave up 6 bases and V 4 bases, and 9 bases lay outside the gene matches. Germline V gene data show CDR1 as LGHDT and CDR2 as YNNKEL (reference sequence). This clonotype showed up just a few times. Its antigen is unidentified. Sequencing input: blood. The origin of this receptor is a girl younger than 18 with multiple sclerosis. The chain combines TRBV3-1 with TRBJ2-5; 9 nucleotides line up with TRBD1. CDR3 DNA: TGTGCCAGCAGCCCAGTACGGGACAGGGTCAAGACCCAGTACTTC. Amino acid sequence: CASSPVRDRVKTQYF.